This entry describes one T cell receptor (beta chain). Original analysis: Amplified reference gene primers provided the basis for estimating nucleated cell counts. Libraries were prepared by immunoSEQ multiplex PCR; TCRdb keeps only in-frame clonotypes and omits some of them. D and trimming come from the DNA, and the V and J calls and clone size come from that table. The data hold about 220,000 clones, with around 87% observed a single time. Seattle patients were enrolled during active infection and followed longitudinally. These data are taken from a study of blood T cell repertoires in COVID-19. For the study at large: Collection of acute and convalescent COVID-19 samples took place in the United States, Italy and Spain. PBMCs, B-cell-depleted T cells, or T cells were the source of the cDNA or gDNA that made up the material.

The germline gives CDR1 MNHEY, CDR2 SVGAGI. This CDR3 has 10 amino acids. V lost 7 bases and J lost 11, with 11 bases in between. The chain is built from TRBV6-5 and TRBJ1-1, with a possible D match to TRBD1 (6 bases). The source material was peripheral blood. This TCR was sampled from a woman aged 50 to 60 with COVID-19, enrolled during active disease. In nucleotides, the CDR3 is TGTGCCAGCAAAGGGGGTGCGGCTTTCTTT. Translation: CASKGGAAFF.